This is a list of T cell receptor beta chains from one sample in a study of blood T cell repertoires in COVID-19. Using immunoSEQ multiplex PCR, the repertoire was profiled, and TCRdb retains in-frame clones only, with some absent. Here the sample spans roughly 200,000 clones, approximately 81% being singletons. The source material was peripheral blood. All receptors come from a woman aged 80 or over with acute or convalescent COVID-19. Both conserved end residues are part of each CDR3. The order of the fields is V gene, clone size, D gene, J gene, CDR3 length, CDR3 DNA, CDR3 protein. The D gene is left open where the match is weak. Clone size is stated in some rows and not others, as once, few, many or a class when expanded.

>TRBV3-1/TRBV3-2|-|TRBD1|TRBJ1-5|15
TGTGCCAGCAGCCCCACTGTTACAGGGGGCCAGCCCCAGCATTTT
CASSPTVTGGQPQHF
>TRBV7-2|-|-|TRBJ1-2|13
TGTGCCAGCAGCCCAGGGGTTGTTTGGGGCTACACCTTC
CASSPGVVWGYTF
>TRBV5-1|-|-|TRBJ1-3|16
TGCGCCAGCAGCCCCGGACAGCCGAGCTCTGGAAACACCATATATTTT
CASSPGQPSSGNTIYF
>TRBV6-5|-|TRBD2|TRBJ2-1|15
TGTGCCAGCAGGAGCACTAGCGGGGGAAACAATGAGCAGTTCTTC
CASRSTSGGNNEQFF
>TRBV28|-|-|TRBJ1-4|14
TGTGCCAGCGCGCCGGGGGGACGAGTTGAAAAACTGTTTTTT
CASAPGGRVEKLFF
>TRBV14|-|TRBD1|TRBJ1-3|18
TGTGCCAGCAGCCCACTAACAGGGGGCCGGTCGTATGGAAACACCATATATTTT
CASSPLTGGRSYGNTIYF
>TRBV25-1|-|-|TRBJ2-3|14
TGTGCCAGCAGTGACGAGGTACTCACAGATACGCAGTATTTT
CASSDEVLTDTQYF
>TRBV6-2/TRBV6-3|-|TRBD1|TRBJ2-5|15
TGTGCCAGCAGTTACGAGGGACAGGAGATAGAGACCCAGTACTTC
CASSYEGQEIETQYF
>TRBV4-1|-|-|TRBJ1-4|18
TGCGCCAGCAGCCCGGGCCGACAGACTTCCGCAACTAATGAAAAACTGTTTTTT
CASSPGRQTSATNEKLFF
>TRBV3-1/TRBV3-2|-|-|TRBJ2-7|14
TGTGCCAGCAGCCAAGATCCACAGAACTACGAGCAGTACTTC
CASSQDPQNYEQYF
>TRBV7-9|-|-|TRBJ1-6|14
TGTGCCAGCAGCCCCGAAGAGCTGAATTCACCCCTCCACTTT
CASSPEELNSPLHF
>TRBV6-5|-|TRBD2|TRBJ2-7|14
TGTGCCAGCAGGCGGACTAGCGGTGGCTACGAGCAGTACTTC
CASRRTSGGYEQYF
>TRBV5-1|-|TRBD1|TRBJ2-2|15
TGCGCCAGCAGCCTCAGGACAGGGGACACCGGGGAGCTGTTTTTT
CASSLRTGDTGELFF
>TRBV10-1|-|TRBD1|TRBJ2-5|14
TGCGCCAGCAGTGAGACAGGGGGCCAAGAGACCCAGTACTTC
CASSETGGQETQYF
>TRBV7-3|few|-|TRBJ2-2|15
TGTGCCAGCAGCTTAGCCCAGACTAGATCCGGGGAGCTGTTTTTT
CASSLAQTRSGELFF
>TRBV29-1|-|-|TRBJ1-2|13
TGCAGCGTTGAAGATACAGGGAACTATGGCTACACCTTC
CSVEDTGNYGYTF
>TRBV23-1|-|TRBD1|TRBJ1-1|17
TGCGCCAGCAGTCCACGTGGGCAGGGGGGAAGTAAGACTGAAGCTTTCTTT
CASSPRGQGGSKTEAFF
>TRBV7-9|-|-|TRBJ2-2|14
TGTGCCAGCAGCTTAGCACTAGACACCGGGGAGCTGTTTTTT
CASSLALDTGELFF
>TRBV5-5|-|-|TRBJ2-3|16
TGTGCCAGCAGCCTGACGGGAGACCAAAGCACAGATACGCAGTATTTT
CASSLTGDQSTDTQYF
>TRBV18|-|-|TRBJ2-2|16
TGTGCCAGCTCACCCTCGAGGCAGGGGCTCACCGGGGAGCTGTTTTTT
CASSPSRQGLTGELFF
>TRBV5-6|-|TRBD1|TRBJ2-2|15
TGTGCCAGCACCCTGGGACAGGGACTCACCGGGGAGCTGTTTTTT
CASTLGQGLTGELFF
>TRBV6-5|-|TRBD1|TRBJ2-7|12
TGTGCCAGCAGCAAGACAGGGGGCGAGCAGTACTTC
CASSKTGGEQYF
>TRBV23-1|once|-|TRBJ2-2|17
TGCGCCAGCAGTCAACTGAGTCTACCGGGATCCACCGGGGAGCTGTTTTTT
CASSQLSLPGSTGELFF
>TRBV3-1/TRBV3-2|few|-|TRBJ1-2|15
TGTGCCAGCAGCCCAGTTCATACGGGGGGGTATGGCTACACCTTC
CASSPVHTGGYGYTF
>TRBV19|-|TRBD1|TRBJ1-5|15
TGTGCCAGTAGTATTTTCCAGGGGGCAGGTCAGCCCCAGCATTTT
CASSIFQGAGQPQHF
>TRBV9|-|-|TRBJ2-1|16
TGTGCCAGCAGCCCGACCCGGAGCAGTTTAAACAATGAGCAGTTCTTC
CASSPTRSSLNNEQFF
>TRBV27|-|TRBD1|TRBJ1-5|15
TGTGCCAGCAGTTTGGGACAGGCAGTCAATCAGCCCCAGCATTTT
CASSLGQAVNQPQHF
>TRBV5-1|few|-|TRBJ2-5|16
TGCGCCAGCAAGGTTGGTCCGGGACAATCACAAGAGACCCAGTACTTC
CASKVGPGQSQETQYF
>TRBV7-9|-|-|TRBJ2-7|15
TGTGCCAGCAGCTTAGTACAGGGACATGCCGACGAGCAGTACTTC
CASSLVQGHADEQYF
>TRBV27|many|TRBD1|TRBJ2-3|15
TGTGCCAGCAGTCCTTGGACAGGGCTCACAGATACGCAGTATTTT
CASSPWTGLTDTQYF
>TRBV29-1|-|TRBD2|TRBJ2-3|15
TGCAGCGTTGATACTAGCGGTTTTCGCACAGATACGCAGTATTTT
CSVDTSGFRTDTQYF
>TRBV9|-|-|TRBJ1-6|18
TGTGCCAGCAGCGTAGCTGGGAGGACACCCCTCCTCGGTTCACCCCTCCACTTT
CASSVAGRTPLLGSPLHF
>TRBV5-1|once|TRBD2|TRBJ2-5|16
TGCGCCAGCAGCTTGGGACTAGCGGGGGGTGTGGAGACCCAGTACTTC
CASSLGLAGGVETQYF
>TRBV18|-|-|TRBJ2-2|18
TGTGCCAGCTCATCATCCGTTCAGGGGACCTCGAACACCGGGGAGCTGTTTTTT
CASSSSVQGTSNTGELFF
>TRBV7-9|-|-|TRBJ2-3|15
TGTGCCAGCAGCTTCCGGGACTCTGAGAGAGATACGCAGTATTTT
CASSFRDSERDTQYF
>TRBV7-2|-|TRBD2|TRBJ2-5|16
TGTGCCAGCAGCTTAACCGGGACTAGCGGCCCTATCACCCAGTACTTC
CASSLTGTSGPITQYF
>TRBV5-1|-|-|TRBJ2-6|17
TGCGCCAGCAGCTTGTGGGGGGTGGACTCTGGGGCCAACGTCCTGACTTTC
CASSLWGVDSGANVLTF
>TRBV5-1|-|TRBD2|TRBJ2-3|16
TGCGCCAGCAGCGTGACTAGCGGGGGGCAATCTGATACGCAGTATTTT
CASSVTSGGQSDTQYF
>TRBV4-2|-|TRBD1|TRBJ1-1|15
TGTGCCAGCAGCCAGGCGGACAGGACCGCCACTGAAGCTTTCTTT
CASSQADRTATEAFF
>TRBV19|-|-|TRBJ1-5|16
TGTGCCAGTAGTTCCTCGGGGGACTATAGCAATCAGCCCCAGCATTTT
CASSSSGDYSNQPQHF
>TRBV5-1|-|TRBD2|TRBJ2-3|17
TGCGCCAGCAGCGTGACTCTAGCGGGGGGATGGACAGATACGCAGTATTTT
CASSVTLAGGWTDTQYF
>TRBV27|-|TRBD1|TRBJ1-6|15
TGTGCCAGCAGTACCAAGACAGGGGCTGGCTCACCCCTCCACTTT
CASSTKTGAGSPLHF
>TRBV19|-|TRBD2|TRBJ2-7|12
TGTGCCACGGCGGGAGGCTTTTACGAGCAGTACTTC
CATAGGFYEQYF
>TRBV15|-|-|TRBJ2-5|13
TGTGCCACCAGCAGATCTTACCAAGAGACCCAGTACTTC
CATSRSYQETQYF